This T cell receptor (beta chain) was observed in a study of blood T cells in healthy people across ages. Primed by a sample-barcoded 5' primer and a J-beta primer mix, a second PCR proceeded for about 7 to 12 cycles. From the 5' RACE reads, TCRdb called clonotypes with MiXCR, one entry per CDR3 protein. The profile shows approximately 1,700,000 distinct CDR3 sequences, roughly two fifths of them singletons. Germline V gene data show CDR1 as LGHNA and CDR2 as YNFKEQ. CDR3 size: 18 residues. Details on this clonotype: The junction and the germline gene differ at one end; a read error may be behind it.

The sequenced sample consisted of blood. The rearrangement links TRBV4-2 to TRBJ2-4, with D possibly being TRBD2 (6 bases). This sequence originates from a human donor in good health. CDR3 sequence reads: CASSQEYPSLLAKNIRYF. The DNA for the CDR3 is TGTGCCAGCAGCCAAGAATACCCTAGCCTACTAGCCAAAAACATTCGGTACTTC.